The rows below give T cell receptor beta chains drawn from one sample of a study of shared clonotypes between healthy human individuals. The protocol was immunoSEQ multiplex PCR, while the TCRdb copy is restricted to in-frame clones and leaves out a portion. The profile covers around 500,000 clones, with 65% to 80% appearing a single time and less than 15% taken by the ten largest. Specimen: PBMCs. The receptor source for this set is a woman aged 35 to 49 in good health. Some clones in this sample may be carry-over from other donors' samples. Both conserved end residues are part of each CDR3. Each record gives: V gene, clone size, J gene, D gene, CDR3 DNA, CDR3 protein. The D gene is left open where the match is weak. Only part of the rows carry a size: once, few, many, or a class if the clone is expanded.

V gene: TRBV4-1; clone size: few; J gene: TRBJ1-2; D gene: TRBD1; CDR3 DNA: TGCGCCAGCAGCCAAACCGACAGGGGCGATCAGGGCTACACCTTC; CDR3 protein: CASSQTDRGDQGYTF
V gene: TRBV29-1; clone size: .; J gene: TRBJ2-7; D gene: TRBD2; CDR3 DNA: TGCAGCGTTGAACTAAGGTCTAGCGGCTACGAGCAGTACTTC; CDR3 protein: CSVELRSSGYEQYF
V gene: TRBV7-2; clone size: .; J gene: TRBJ1-2; D gene: .; CDR3 DNA: TGTGCCAGCAGCTTAGGGTATACGGGTTCGAGGGGTGGCTACACCTTC; CDR3 protein: CASSLGYTGSRGGYTF
V gene: TRBV2; clone size: .; J gene: TRBJ2-2; D gene: .; CDR3 DNA: TGTGCCAGCAGTGGACCCGGGGAGCTGTTTTTT; CDR3 protein: CASSGPGELFF
V gene: TRBV18; clone size: .; J gene: TRBJ2-7; D gene: TRBD1; CDR3 DNA: TGTGCCAGCTCACGGACAGGGACATACGAGCAGTACTTC; CDR3 protein: CASSRTGTYEQYF
V gene: TRBV7-5; clone size: .; J gene: TRBJ1-2; D gene: .; CDR3 DNA: TGTGTCAGAAGCTTAGAAGAGGGTGGACAGGAAGACTATGGCTACACCTTC; CDR3 protein: CVRSLEEGGQEDYGYTF
V gene: TRBV5-1; clone size: .; J gene: TRBJ1-1; D gene: TRBD1; CDR3 DNA: TGCGCCAGCAGCAGCACAGGGGACACTGAAGCTTTCTTT; CDR3 protein: CASSSTGDTEAFF
V gene: TRBV5-1; clone size: .; J gene: TRBJ1-1; D gene: .; CDR3 DNA: TGCGCCAGCAGCACGGGACGGGGGCCAGGCGAAACTGAAGCTTTCTTT; CDR3 protein: CASSTGRGPGETEAFF
V gene: TRBV7-9; clone size: .; J gene: TRBJ2-7; D gene: .; CDR3 DNA: TGTGCCAGCAGCTTATGGGCAGGGGTTGAGTTGTACGAGCAGTACTTC; CDR3 protein: CASSLWAGVELYEQYF
V gene: TRBV6-9; clone size: .; J gene: TRBJ2-7; D gene: TRBD2; CDR3 DNA: TGTGCCAGCACCAGGAGGGGACTAGCGGGAAGCGAGCAGTACTTC; CDR3 protein: CASTRRGLAGSEQYF
V gene: TRBV11-2; clone size: .; J gene: TRBJ2-5; D gene: .; CDR3 DNA: TGTGCCAGCAGCTTAGCTGGAGAGACCCAGTACTTC; CDR3 protein: CASSLAGETQYF
V gene: TRBV4-1; clone size: .; J gene: TRBJ1-5; D gene: TRBD1; CDR3 DNA: TGCGCCAGCAGCCAGGCCCGGACAGGCACCAATCAGCCCCAGCATTTT; CDR3 protein: CASSQARTGTNQPQHF
V gene: TRBV7-2; clone size: .; J gene: TRBJ1-2; D gene: .; CDR3 DNA: TGTGCCAGCAGCTTAGGAGGGCAGGCCTATGGCTACACCTTC; CDR3 protein: CASSLGGQAYGYTF
V gene: TRBV28; clone size: once; J gene: TRBJ2-1; D gene: TRBD2; CDR3 DNA: TGTGCCAGCAGGTTTTGGGCTAGCGGGAGAGCGAACAATGAGCAGTTCTTC; CDR3 protein: CASRFWASGRANNEQFF
V gene: TRBV7-9; clone size: .; J gene: TRBJ2-7; D gene: TRBD1; CDR3 DNA: TGTGCCAGCAGCTTGGATCTAACGGGACAGGGAGATCAGCAGTACTTC; CDR3 protein: CASSLDLTGQGDQQYF
V gene: TRBV15; clone size: few; J gene: TRBJ2-3; D gene: .; CDR3 DNA: TGTGCCACCAGCAGAGATCATGGAGATACGCAGTATTTT; CDR3 protein: CATSRDHGDTQYF
V gene: TRBV4-3; clone size: .; J gene: TRBJ1-2; D gene: TRBD1; CDR3 DNA: TGCGCCAGCAGCCCCGGACAGGGAGGGGACGTCGGCTACACCTTC; CDR3 protein: CASSPGQGGDVGYTF
V gene: TRBV7-2; clone size: once; J gene: TRBJ2-3; D gene: .; CDR3 DNA: TGTGCCAGCAGCTTACCTACACTTCGGGATACGCAGTATTTT; CDR3 protein: CASSLPTLRDTQYF
V gene: TRBV28; clone size: .; J gene: TRBJ1-5; D gene: TRBD1; CDR3 DNA: TGTGCCAGCAGTCCCCCGGGACAGGGGGGAGTCAATCAGCCCCAGCATTTT; CDR3 protein: CASSPPGQGGVNQPQHF
V gene: TRBV5-1; clone size: .; J gene: TRBJ2-5; D gene: .; CDR3 DNA: TGCGCCAGCAGGAGGTGGCCCCAAGAGACCCAGTACTTC; CDR3 protein: CASRRWPQETQYF
V gene: TRBV7-7; clone size: .; J gene: TRBJ2-2; D gene: .; CDR3 DNA: TGTGCCAGCAGCCCTACAGCCCCCGGGGAGCTGTTTTTT; CDR3 protein: CASSPTAPGELFF
V gene: TRBV10-3; clone size: .; J gene: TRBJ2-5; D gene: .; CDR3 DNA: TGTGCCAGCCGGGACGGGGATGGGGAGCAGTACTTC; CDR3 protein: CASRDGDGEQYF
V gene: TRBV6-5; clone size: .; J gene: TRBJ2-6; D gene: .; CDR3 DNA: TGTGCCAGCAGTTACTTTGGAGGGGGGGCCAACGTCCTGACTTTC; CDR3 protein: CASSYFGGGANVLTF
V gene: TRBV7-2; clone size: .; J gene: TRBJ1-2; D gene: TRBD1; CDR3 DNA: TGTGCCAGCAGCTCCGGGACAGACTATGGCTACACCTTC; CDR3 protein: CASSSGTDYGYTF
V gene: TRBV5-1; clone size: .; J gene: TRBJ1-4; D gene: TRBD1; CDR3 DNA: TGCGCCAGCAGAGGACAGGGGGAGAGGAGTGAAAAACTGTTTTTT; CDR3 protein: CASRGQGERSEKLFF
V gene: TRBV15; clone size: .; J gene: TRBJ1-2; D gene: TRBD1; CDR3 DNA: TGTGCCACCAGCAGAGACAGGGACAGACTCTATGGCTACACCTTC; CDR3 protein: CATSRDRDRLYGYTF
V gene: TRBV14; clone size: .; J gene: TRBJ2-1; D gene: .; CDR3 DNA: TGTGCCAGCAGCCAAGTGGGGGCCGGGGGATTTGAGCAGTTCTTC; CDR3 protein: CASSQVGAGGFEQFF
V gene: TRBV19; clone size: .; J gene: TRBJ1-1; D gene: .; CDR3 DNA: TGTGCCAGTAGTATAGTGGGGGCAGAGGGCACTGAAGCTTTCTTT; CDR3 protein: CASSIVGAEGTEAFF
V gene: TRBV19; clone size: once; J gene: TRBJ1-2; D gene: .; CDR3 DNA: TGTGCCAGTAGTCCCCAGTCAGGGAACTATGGCTACACCTTC; CDR3 protein: CASSPQSGNYGYTF
V gene: TRBV30; clone size: .; J gene: TRBJ2-7; D gene: .; CDR3 DNA: TGTGCCTCTAGGCCAGGGGCTGGCTACGAGCAGTACTTC; CDR3 protein: CASRPGAGYEQYF
V gene: TRBV9; clone size: .; J gene: TRBJ2-2; D gene: .; CDR3 DNA: TGTGCCAGCAGTCCCGCCGTTAGTTCGAACACCGGGGAGCTGTTTTTT; CDR3 protein: CASSPAVSSNTGELFF
V gene: TRBV4-1; clone size: .; J gene: TRBJ2-1; D gene: TRBD1; CDR3 DNA: TGCGCCAGCAGCCAAGGACAGGGACGCAATGAGCAGTTCTTC; CDR3 protein: CASSQGQGRNEQFF
V gene: TRBV2; clone size: .; J gene: TRBJ2-7; D gene: .; CDR3 DNA: TGTGCCAGCAGTACTGACAGGAGTGGCTCCTACGAGCAGTACTTC; CDR3 protein: CASSTDRSGSYEQYF
V gene: TRBV27; clone size: once; J gene: TRBJ1-4; D gene: TRBD1; CDR3 DNA: TGTGCCAGCAGTCCATTCCCTAGGGGGCAGAAACTGTTTTTT; CDR3 protein: CASSPFPRGQKLFF
V gene: TRBV29-1; clone size: .; J gene: TRBJ1-1; D gene: .; CDR3 DNA: TGCAGCGTTGAAGTGGGCGGGGGCACTGAAGCTTTCTTT; CDR3 protein: CSVEVGGGTEAFF
V gene: TRBV27; clone size: .; J gene: TRBJ2-7; D gene: .; CDR3 DNA: TGTGCCAGCAGTTTAGGGTACGAGCAGTACTTC; CDR3 protein: CASSLGYEQYF
V gene: TRBV4-3; clone size: .; J gene: TRBJ2-3; D gene: .; CDR3 DNA: TGCGCCAGCAGCCAAAGGTGGATAGGACTTAGCACAGATACGCAGTATTTT; CDR3 protein: CASSQRWIGLSTDTQYF
V gene: TRBV5-1; clone size: few; J gene: TRBJ2-3; D gene: .; CDR3 DNA: TGCGCCAGCAGCTTGTACGTCTGGGGTAGCACAGATACGCAGTATTTT; CDR3 protein: CASSLYVWGSTDTQYF
V gene: TRBV30; clone size: .; J gene: TRBJ2-3; D gene: TRBD2; CDR3 DNA: TGTGCCTGGAACACCGGGACTAGCGGGAGGGCCCTCTCAGATACGCAGTATTTT; CDR3 protein: CAWNTGTSGRALSDTQYF
V gene: TRBV4-2; clone size: once; J gene: TRBJ2-7; D gene: .; CDR3 DNA: TGTGCCAGCAGCCAAGATTTGAGACTAGCCTACGAGCAGTACTTC; CDR3 protein: CASSQDLRLAYEQYF
V gene: TRBV9; clone size: few; J gene: TRBJ2-2; D gene: TRBD2; CDR3 DNA: TGTGCCAGCAGCGCGATACTAGCGGGGAACACCGGGGAGCTGTTTTTT; CDR3 protein: CASSAILAGNTGELFF
V gene: TRBV28; clone size: .; J gene: TRBJ2-3; D gene: .; CDR3 DNA: TGTGCCAGCAGTTTAGGAGGGGCCGGCACAGATACGCAGTATTTT; CDR3 protein: CASSLGGAGTDTQYF
V gene: TRBV25-1; clone size: few; J gene: TRBJ1-4; D gene: .; CDR3 DNA: TGTGCCAGCACCAAACAAGGTTGGGTGCCTAATGAAAAACTGTTTTTT; CDR3 protein: CASTKQGWVPNEKLFF
V gene: TRBV10-3; clone size: .; J gene: TRBJ2-3; D gene: .; CDR3 DNA: TGTGCCACTACGGGTAGGACTCTTAGCACAGATACGCAGTATTTT; CDR3 protein: CATTGRTLSTDTQYF
V gene: TRBV2; clone size: many; J gene: TRBJ2-3; D gene: TRBD1; CDR3 DNA: TGTGCCATCGTGACAGGGGGATCTAGCACAGATACGCAGTATTTT; CDR3 protein: CAIVTGGSSTDTQYF
V gene: TRBV6-5; clone size: .; J gene: TRBJ2-3; D gene: .; CDR3 DNA: TGTGCCAGCAGTTACTCGGTATCCACAGATACGCAGTATTTT; CDR3 protein: CASSYSVSTDTQYF
V gene: TRBV6-6; clone size: .; J gene: TRBJ1-4; D gene: .; CDR3 DNA: TGTGCCAGCAGCCCGCCTCTGGCTGCTAATGAAAAACTGTTTTTT; CDR3 protein: CASSPPLAANEKLFF
V gene: TRBV5-1; clone size: .; J gene: TRBJ1-1; D gene: .; CDR3 DNA: TGCGCCAGCAACACTCAACCCTCAAACACTGAAGCTTTCTTT; CDR3 protein: CASNTQPSNTEAFF
V gene: TRBV5-4; clone size: .; J gene: TRBJ2-7; D gene: .; CDR3 DNA: TGTGCCAGCAGCGTTGACAGCTACGAGCAGTACTTC; CDR3 protein: CASSVDSYEQYF
V gene: TRBV6-6; clone size: .; J gene: TRBJ1-1; D gene: .; CDR3 DNA: TGTGCCAGCAGTTACTCGAGGTGGGCAGGTTTCACTGAAGCTTTCTTT; CDR3 protein: CASSYSRWAGFTEAFF
V gene: TRBV5-1; clone size: .; J gene: TRBJ1-3; D gene: .; CDR3 DNA: TGCGCCAGCAGAGAAACCGGGGCCCTCTCTGGAAACACCATATATTTT; CDR3 protein: CASRETGALSGNTIYF
V gene: TRBV7-2; clone size: .; J gene: TRBJ2-7; D gene: .; CDR3 DNA: TGTGCCAGCAGCTTAGGGCGTGGGACTGTAAACTCCTACGAGCAGTACTTC; CDR3 protein: CASSLGRGTVNSYEQYF
V gene: TRBV6-1; clone size: .; J gene: TRBJ2-7; D gene: .; CDR3 DNA: TGTGCCAGCAGTGCCCGGACATACCACGAGCAGTACTTC; CDR3 protein: CASSARTYHEQYF
V gene: TRBV7-9; clone size: .; J gene: TRBJ2-3; D gene: TRBD2; CDR3 DNA: TGTGCCAGCAGCTTAGTGGCTAGCGGGAGAGGCACAGATACGCAGTATTTT; CDR3 protein: CASSLVASGRGTDTQYF
V gene: TRBV6-5; clone size: .; J gene: TRBJ1-2; D gene: .; CDR3 DNA: TGTGCCAGCAGTTACTCCGCCGGTTCCTGGGGCTACACCTTC; CDR3 protein: CASSYSAGSWGYTF